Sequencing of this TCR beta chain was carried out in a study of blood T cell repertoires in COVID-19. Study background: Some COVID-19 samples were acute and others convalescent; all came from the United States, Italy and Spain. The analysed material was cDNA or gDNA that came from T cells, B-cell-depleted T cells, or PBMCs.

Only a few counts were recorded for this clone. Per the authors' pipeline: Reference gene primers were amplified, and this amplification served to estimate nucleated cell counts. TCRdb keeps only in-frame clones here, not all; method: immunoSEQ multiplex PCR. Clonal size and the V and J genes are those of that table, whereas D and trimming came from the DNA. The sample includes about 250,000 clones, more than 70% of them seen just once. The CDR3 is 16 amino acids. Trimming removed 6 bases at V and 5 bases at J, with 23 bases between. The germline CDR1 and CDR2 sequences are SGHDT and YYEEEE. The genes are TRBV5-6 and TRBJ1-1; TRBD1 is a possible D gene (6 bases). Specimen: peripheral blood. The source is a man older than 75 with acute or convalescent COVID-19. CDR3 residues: CASTSVGGGGGTEAFF. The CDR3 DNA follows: TGTGCCAGCACCTCCGTCGGCGGGGGCGGAGGGACTGAAGCTTTCTTT.